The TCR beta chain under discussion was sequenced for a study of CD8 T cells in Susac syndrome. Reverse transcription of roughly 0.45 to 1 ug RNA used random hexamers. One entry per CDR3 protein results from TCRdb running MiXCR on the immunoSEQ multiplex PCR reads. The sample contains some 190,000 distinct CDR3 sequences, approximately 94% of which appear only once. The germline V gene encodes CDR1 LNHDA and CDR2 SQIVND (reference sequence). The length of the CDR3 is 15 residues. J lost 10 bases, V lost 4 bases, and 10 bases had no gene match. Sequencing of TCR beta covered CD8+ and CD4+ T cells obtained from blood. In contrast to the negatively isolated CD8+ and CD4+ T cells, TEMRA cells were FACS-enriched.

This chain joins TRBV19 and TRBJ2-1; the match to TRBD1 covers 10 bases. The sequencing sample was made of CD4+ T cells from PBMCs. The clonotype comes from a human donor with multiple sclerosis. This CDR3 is CASSTPGQGRLEQFF. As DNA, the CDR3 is TGTGCCAGTAGTACACCGGGACAGGGGAGGCTAGAGCAGTTCTTC.